The source of this T cell receptor beta chain is a study of beta chain features in type 1 diabetes. Whole-study results and caveats: There were fewer insertions and more deletions at the VDJ junctions of type 1 diabetes patients. TCRB rearrangement may or may not be influenced by HLA type; here this remained unresolved. Overrepresentation of cells with high TCR expression could result from cDNA sequencing.

This CDR3 is built from 15 residues. The V end was cut by 0 bases, the J end by 6 bases, with 12 bases between. CDR1 is SGHTA and CDR2 is FQGNSA in the germline V gene. Reverse transcribing all isolated RNA meant expressed TCRB transcripts were sequenced. Method: immunoSEQ multiplex PCR; TCRdb's copy keeps in-frame clones and lacks some. The sample has around 300,000 clones; about 11% are singletons. There are a few counts of this clone. Its antigen is unknown. This rearrangement joins TRBV7-2 to TRBJ2-1; TRBD2 might be the D (6 bases). This TCR was sampled from a woman aged 25 to 39 in good health. The specimen sequenced was naive CD4+ T cells from blood. CDR3 region: CASSLAGGYPNEQFF. For the CDR3, the DNA is TGTGCCAGCAGCTTAGCCGGGGGTTATCCCAATGAGCAGTTCTTC. Supplemented by reference TRBV7-2 and TRBJ2-1, the full variable domain reads GAGVSQSPSNKVTEKGKDVELRCDPISGHTALYWYRQSLGQGLEFLIYFQGNSAPDKSGLPSDRFSAERTGGSVSTLTIQRTQQEDSAVYLCASSLAGGYPNEQFFGPGTRLTVL.